This note documents a single T cell receptor beta chain sequence. This entry comes from a study of T cells in Graves' hyperthyroidism and ophthalmopathy. TCR beta CDR3 regions were amplified from RNA transcripts. TCR CDR3 underwent first-round RT-PCR with the HTBI primer set. TCRdb fed the multiplex PCR reads into MiXCR, producing one record per CDR3 protein. Of about 610,000 distinct CDR3 sequences listed, roughly 14% were seen once; the top ten hold roughly 4.5%. V shed 2 bases and J 7 bases; nucleotides not matched to a gene: 6. The CDR3 covers 16 residues. The germline V gene has CDR1 LGHNT and CDR2 FRNRAP. Clinicians diagnosed patients from clinical symptoms, serum thyroxine and TRAb, thyroid ultrasound and orbital computed tomography.

The chain uses TRBV12-5 and TRBJ1-6; 9 bases align to TRBD1. This sequence originates from a woman in her forties with Graves' ophthalmopathy. What was sequenced was blood. The CDR3 loop reads CASGLTRGQGNSPLHF. DNA of the CDR3: TGTGCTAGTGGTTTGACCCGAGGACAGGGGAATTCACCCCTCCACTTT.